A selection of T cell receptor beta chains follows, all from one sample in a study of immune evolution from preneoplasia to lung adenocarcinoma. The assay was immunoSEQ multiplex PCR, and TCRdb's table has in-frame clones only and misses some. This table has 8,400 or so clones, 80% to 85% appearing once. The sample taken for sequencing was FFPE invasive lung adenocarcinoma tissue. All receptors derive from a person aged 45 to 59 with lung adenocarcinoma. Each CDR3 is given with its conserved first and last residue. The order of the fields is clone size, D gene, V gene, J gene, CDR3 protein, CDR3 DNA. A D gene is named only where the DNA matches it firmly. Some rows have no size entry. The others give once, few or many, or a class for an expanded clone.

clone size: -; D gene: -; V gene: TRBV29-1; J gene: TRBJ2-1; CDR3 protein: CSVEGVELSYNEQFF; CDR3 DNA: TGCAGCGTTGAAGGAGTGGAGCTCTCCTACAATGAGCAGTTCTTC
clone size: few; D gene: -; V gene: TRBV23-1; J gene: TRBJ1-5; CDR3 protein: CASSQKGSGNQPQHF; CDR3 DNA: TGCGCCAGCAGTCAAAAAGGTTCGGGCAATCAGCCCCAGCATTTT
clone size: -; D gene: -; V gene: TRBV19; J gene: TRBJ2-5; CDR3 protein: CASSVGGGGETQYF; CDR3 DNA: TGTGCCAGTAGTGTGGGGGGAGGGGGAGAGACCCAGTACTTC
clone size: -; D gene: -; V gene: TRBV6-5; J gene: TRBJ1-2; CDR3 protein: CASTQSGNGYTF; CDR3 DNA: TGTGCCAGCACCCAGTCAGGGAATGGCTACACCTTC
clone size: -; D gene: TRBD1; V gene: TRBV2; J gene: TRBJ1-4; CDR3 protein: CASNGDRGEKLFF; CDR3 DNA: TGTGCCAGCAATGGGGACAGGGGTGAAAAACTGTTTTTT
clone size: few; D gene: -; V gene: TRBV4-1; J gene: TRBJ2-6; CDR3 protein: CASSQEEGAGANVLTF; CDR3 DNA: TGCGCCAGCAGCCAAGAAGAGGGGGCTGGGGCCAACGTCCTGACTTTC
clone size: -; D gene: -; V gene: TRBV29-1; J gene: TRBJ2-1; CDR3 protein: CSVEEGNEQFF; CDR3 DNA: TGCAGCGTTGAAGAGGGAAATGAGCAGTTCTTC
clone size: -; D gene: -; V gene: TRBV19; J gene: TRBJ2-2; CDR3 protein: CASSDRNLGGLGELFF; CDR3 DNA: TGTGCCAGTAGTGACCGCAATCTGGGTGGACTCGGGGAGCTGTTTTTT
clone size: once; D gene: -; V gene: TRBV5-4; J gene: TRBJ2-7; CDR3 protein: CASTTWGKGPGEQYF; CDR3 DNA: TGTGCCAGCACCACCTGGGGCAAAGGGCCTGGCGAGCAGTACTTC
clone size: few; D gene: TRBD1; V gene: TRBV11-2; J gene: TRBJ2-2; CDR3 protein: CASSEGQRTNTGELFF; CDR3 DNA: TGTGCCAGCAGCGAGGGACAGAGAACGAACACCGGGGAGCTGTTTTTT
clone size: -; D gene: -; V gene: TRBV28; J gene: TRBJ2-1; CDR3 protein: CASSLGPSLYNEQFF; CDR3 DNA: TGTGCCAGCAGTTTAGGACCTAGCCTCTACAATGAGCAGTTCTTC
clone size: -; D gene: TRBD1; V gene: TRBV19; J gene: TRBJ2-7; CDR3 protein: CASSIGTGVYEQYF; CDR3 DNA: TGTGCCAGTAGTATCGGGACAGGGGTCTACGAGCAGTACTTC